This TCR beta chain comes out of a study of early T cells in non-severe SARS-CoV-2 infection. On the study more broadly: The authors sequenced bulk RNA from unsorted whole blood, leaving chains unpaired.

The CDR3 spans 13 residues. Trimming removed 4 bases from V and 2 bases from J, with 8 bases in between. CDR1 and CDR2 from the germline V gene are SNHLY and FYNNEI. Each single cDNA molecule received a unique molecular identifier. MiXCR, applied by TCRdb to the 5' RACE reads, yields one record per CDR3 protein. The top ten hold roughly 0.88% of the sample, which has more than 25,000 distinct CDR3 sequences, around 5% seen once. The study, taken as a whole, reports: Matches to VDJdb favored anti-spike CD8 responses and missed private and CD4 specificities.

The sample holds a few counts of this clonotype. Its target is not known. The rearrangement links TRBV2 to TRBJ1-2; D is uncertain. Sequencing input: whole blood. This receptor was identified in an adult who was a healthcare worker with PCR-confirmed SARS-CoV-2 infection or an uninfected control (not recorded which). CDR3 sequence (DNA): TGTGCCAGCAGTGCGGCAGAAAACTATGGCTACACCTTC. It yields the protein CASSAAENYGYTF. The full variable domain, rest sourced from reference TRBV2 and TRBJ1-2, is EPEVTQTPSHQVTQMGQEVILRCVPISNHLYFYWYRQILGQKVEFLVSFYNNEISEKSEIFDDQFSVERPDGSNFTLKIRSTKLEDSAMYFCASSAAENYGYTFGSGTRLTVV.